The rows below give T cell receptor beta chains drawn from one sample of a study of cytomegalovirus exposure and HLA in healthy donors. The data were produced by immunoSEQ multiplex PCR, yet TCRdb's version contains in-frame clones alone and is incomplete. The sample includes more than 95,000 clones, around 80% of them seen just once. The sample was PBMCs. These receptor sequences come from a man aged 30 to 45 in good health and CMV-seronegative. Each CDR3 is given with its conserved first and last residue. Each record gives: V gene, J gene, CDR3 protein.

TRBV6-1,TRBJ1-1,CASSEQAGGTEAFF
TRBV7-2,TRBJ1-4,CASSLSGSYEKLFF
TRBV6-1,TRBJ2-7,CASSDLAGPFYEQYF
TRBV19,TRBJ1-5,CASSIRDRGAGRQPQHF
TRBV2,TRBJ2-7,CASSGGRVKEAYYEQYF
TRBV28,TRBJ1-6,CASRDRTGSSPLHF
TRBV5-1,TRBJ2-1,CASSTGAGWGYNEQFF
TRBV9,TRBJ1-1,CASSVVDMSTEAFF
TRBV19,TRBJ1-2,CASSGVVGYTF
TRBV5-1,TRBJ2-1,CASTESSYNEQFF
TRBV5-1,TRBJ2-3,CASSLGGLVPTDTQYF
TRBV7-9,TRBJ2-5,CASSLLFSQETQYF
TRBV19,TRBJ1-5,CASSMGQARQPQHF
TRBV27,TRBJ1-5,CASRGGLGNQPQHF
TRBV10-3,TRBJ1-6,CAISRDSDNSPLHF
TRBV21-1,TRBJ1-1,CASRLKSGTEAFF
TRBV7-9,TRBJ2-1,CASSPRTGAYNEQFF
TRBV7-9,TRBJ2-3,CASSLVVGSTDTQYF
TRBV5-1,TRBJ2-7,CASSSSFDSYEQYF
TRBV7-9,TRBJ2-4,CASTTGGGKNIQYF
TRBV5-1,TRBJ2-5,CASSLGQDGAQYF
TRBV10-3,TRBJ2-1,CAITTTNLRDEQFF